This T cell receptor (beta chain) was identified during a study of cytomegalovirus exposure and HLA in healthy donors. General observations from the study: Trimming of TCR beta V- and J-genes showed a link, identified in a later analysis, to a missense DCLRE1C variant.

PCR primers comprised 60 Vbeta and 13 Jbeta primers. Only in-frame clones appear in the TCRdb table, and some are missing; sequencing was by immunoSEQ multiplex PCR. The table records roughly 180,000 clones, roughly 80% of them present only once. With respect to this clone: Its cognate antigen is unknown.

The CDR3 loop spans 15 amino acids. Unmatched junction bases numbered 5, after V lost 5 bases and J lost 4 bases. Germline-derived CDR1 and CDR2 are MDHEN and SYDVKM. The source of this sequence is a woman under 30 in good health and CMV-seronegative. The chain has TRBV28 and TRBJ2-7; 13 nucleotides match TRBD2. Sequencing was done on a sample of PBMCs. CDR3 in DNA: TGTGCCAGCAGTATCCGGACTAGCGGGAGTTACGAGCAGTACTTC. Translation gives CASSIRTSGSYEQYF.